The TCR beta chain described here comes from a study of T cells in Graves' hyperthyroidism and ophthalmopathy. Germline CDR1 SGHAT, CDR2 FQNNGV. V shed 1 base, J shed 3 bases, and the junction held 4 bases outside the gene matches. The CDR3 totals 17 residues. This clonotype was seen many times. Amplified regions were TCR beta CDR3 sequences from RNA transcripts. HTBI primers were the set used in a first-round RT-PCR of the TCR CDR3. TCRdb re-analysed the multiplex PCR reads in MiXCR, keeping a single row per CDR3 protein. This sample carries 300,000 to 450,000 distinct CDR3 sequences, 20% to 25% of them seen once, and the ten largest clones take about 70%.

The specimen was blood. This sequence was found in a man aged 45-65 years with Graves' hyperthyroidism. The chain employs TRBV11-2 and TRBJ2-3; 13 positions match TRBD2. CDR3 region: CASSLVGLAGNTDTQYF. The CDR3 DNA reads TGTGCCAGCAGCTTAGTGGGACTAGCGGGAAATACAGATACGCAGTATTTT.